The 24 T cell receptor beta chains presented below share a single source sample, sequenced in a study of T-cell reconstitution after alpha-beta-depleted transplantation in children. Preparation of the TCRbeta library used unique molecular identifiers. TCRdb ran MiXCR on the PCR reads and lists one entry per CDR3 protein. Of hundreds of thousands of distinct CDR3 sequences in the sample, around 16% are singletons; the top ten hold 25% to 30%. This sample comprised PBMCs, mostly from graft donor cells, obtained 360 days after TCRalphabeta/CD19-depleted stem cell transplant. These receptors were obtained from a boy in the first two years of life who had a stem cell transplant for Wiskott-Aldrich syndrome, so the T cells may come from the graft donor.

This clonotype has at least ten counts. This sequence joins TRBV3-1 and TRBJ2-1; D uncertain. V dropped 4 bases and J dropped 2 bases, with 9 bases sitting between them. The CDR3 length is 14 residues. The germline V gene has CDR1 LGHDT and CDR2 YNNKEL (reference sequence). CDR3 in amino acids: CASSRQIAYNEQFF. CDR3 coding DNA: TGTGCCAGCAGCCGCCAGATCGCCTACAATGAGCAGTTCTTC.

The CDR3 protein is CASSYSGLAGSRPYEQYF. DNA for the CDR3: TGTGCCAGCAGTTACTCGGGACTAGCGGGTAGTCGTCCCTACGAGCAGTACTTC. V usage is TRBV6-5 and J usage is TRBJ2-7, with 12 bases identical to TRBD2. V shed 0 bases and J 2 bases; nucleotides not matched to a gene: 8. From germline, CDR1 is MNHEY and CDR2 SVGAGI. CDR3 size: 18 residues.

The sample holds a few counts of this clonotype. This chain uses TRBV20-1 with TRBJ2-7, with 9 bases fitting TRBD2. The CDR3 has 14 residues. Trimming cost V 6 bases and J 3 bases; bases outside gene matches: 9. Germline values: CDR1 DFQATT, CDR2 SNEGSKA (reference sequence). CDR3 residues: CSATREGLNYEQYF. The CDR3 DNA follows: TGCAGTGCAACGCGGGAGGGCCTCAACTACGAGCAGTACTTC.

The rearrangement links TRBV7-2 to TRBJ2-7, with 14 bases identical to TRBD2. J was trimmed by 5 bases and V by 5 bases; bases with no gene match: 2. Germline CDR1 is SGHTA and CDR2 is FQGNSA. CDR3 length: 14 residues. The CDR3 sequence: CASSRTSGGNEQYF. The CDR3 DNA follows: TGTGCCAGCAGCCGGACTAGCGGGGGGAACGAGCAGTACTTC. The variable domain in full, completed from reference TRBV7-2 and TRBJ2-7, reads GAGVSQSPSNKVTEKGKDVELRCDPISGHTALYWYRQSLGQGLEFLIYFQGNSAPDKSGLPSDRFSAERTGGSVSTLTIQRTQQEDSAVYLCASSRTSGGNEQYFGPGTRLTVT.

This clonotype has only a few counts. The chain uses TRBV20-1 and TRBJ2-7; D tentatively fits TRBD1 or TRBD2 (6 bases each). The CDR3 contains 14 residues. The germline CDR1 and CDR2 sequences are DFQATT and SNEGSKA (reference sequence). Trimming pared 3 bases from V and 4 bases from J, leaving 16 bases between. The CDR3 sequence is CSASGDSQGYEQYF. Written as DNA, the CDR3 is TGCAGTGCTAGTGGGGACTCCCAGGGGTACGAGCAGTACTTC.

This clonotype was detected only a few times. J is TRBJ2-3 and V is TRBV30; the D gene could be TRBD1 or TRBD2 (7 bases each). Germline loops: CDR1 GTSNPN, CDR2 SVGIG (reference sequence). V gave up 5 bases and J gave up 14 bases, with 23 bases separating them. CDR3 size: 13 residues. The CDR3 region is CAWVARGGGAMYF. In DNA form, the CDR3 reads TGTGCCTGGGTTGCCCGGGGAGGGGGCGCCATGTATTTT.

This rearrangement joins TRBV5-1 to TRBJ2-1; D possibly matches TRBD1 or TRBD2 (5 bases each). Germline CDR1 SGHRS, CDR2 YFSETQ. With 2 bases removed from V and 10 bases from J, the gap between germline ends came to 13 bases. The CDR3 is 13 amino acids. This chain's CDR3 is CASSFGDVKEQFF. The CDR3 DNA follows: TGCGCCAGCAGCTTTGGGGACGTTAAGGAGCAGTTCTTC.

This chain connects TRBV11-2 to TRBJ2-7; D is undetermined. The CDR3 sequence is 15 residues long. Germline CDR1 is SGHAT and CDR2 is FQNNGV. Trimming removed 1 base from V and 2 bases from J, with 12 bases in between. As DNA, the CDR3 is TGTGCCAGCAGCTTAGCATCAGACACTCCCTACGAGCAGTACTTC. Translation gives CASSLASDTPYEQYF. Looking up the rest from reference TRBV11-2 and TRBJ2-7 gives the full variable domain: EAGVAQSPRYKIIEKRQSVAFWCNPISGHATLYWYQQILGQGPKLLIQFQNNGVVDDSQLPKDRFSAERLKGVDSTLKIQPAKLEDSAVYLCASSLASDTPYEQYFGPGTRLTVT.

The V gene is TRBV4-1, the J gene TRBJ1-6, with D tentatively TRBD1 (5 bases). Germline V gene data show CDR1 as MGHRA and CDR2 as YSYEKL. The CDR3 totals 16 residues. The V and J ends lost 0 bases and 6 bases respectively, with 12 bases between them. CDR3 DNA sequence: TGCGCCAGCAGCCAAGATTGGGGCCAGGTTAATTCACCCCTCCACTTT. Translation gives CASSQDWGQVNSPLHF.

The CDR3, as DNA: TGTGCCTGGGCCCGGGACAGGGCTTCCTACGAGCAGTACTTC. It translates to CAWARDRASYEQYF. The V gene is TRBV30, the J gene TRBJ2-7; 9 nucleotides line up with TRBD1. V shed 5 bases and J 1 base; nucleotides not matched to a gene: 6. CDR1 is GTSNPN, CDR2 SVGIG, per germline (reference sequence). This CDR3 spans 14 amino acids.

The chain employs TRBV6-2 or TRBV6-3 and TRBJ2-7; D not certain. The length of the CDR3 is 15 residues. CDR1 is MNHEY and CDR2 is SVGEGT in the germline V gene. V was shortened by 3 bases and J by 3 bases, with 15 bases between the two germline ends. The CDR3 region has the DNA TGTGCCAGCAGTTATGCGGCGGTTGAATACTACGAGCAGTACTTC. It translates to CASSYAAVEYYEQYF.

The J gene is TRBJ2-1, the V gene TRBV6-4, with 11 bases fitting TRBD2. V shed 3 bases and J 2 bases; nucleotides not matched to a gene: 3. This CDR3 has 16 amino acids. Germline values: CDR1 MRHNA, CDR2 SNTAGT. CDR3 region: CASSELAGATYNEQFF. For the CDR3, the DNA is TGTGCCAGCAGTGAACTAGCGGGAGCCACCTACAATGAGCAGTTCTTC.

This clonotype was counted a few times. V usage is TRBV28 and J usage is TRBJ2-1, with 7 bases lining up with TRBD2. Germline V CDR1 and CDR2: MDHEN, SYDVKM. The CDR3 consists of 14 residues. V trimming: 5 bases; J trimming: 2 bases; junction bases outside the gene matches: 3. The CDR3 DNA reads as TGTGCCAGCAGTATGGGGGGGGCCTACAATGAGCAGTTCTTC. It codes for CASSMGGAYNEQFF.

V and J are TRBV11-1 and TRBJ2-1; 14 bases fit TRBD2. The CDR3 has 21 residues. Per the germline V gene, CDR1 is SGHAT and CDR2 is FQDESV (reference sequence). J was trimmed by 1 base and V by 1 base; bases with no gene match: 12. CDR3 bases: TGTGCCAGCAGCTTAGTCTACAGATTAGGGACTAGCGGGAGTTCCTACAATGAGCAGTTCTTC. Translating it yields CASSLVYRLGTSGSSYNEQFF.

This clonotype was observed at least ten times. The chain carries TRBV29-1 and TRBJ2-1; D is unclear. The CDR3 is 14 amino acids. Deletions cut 6 bases from V and 0 bases from J, with 12 bases between. Germline V gene sequence: CDR1 SQVTM, CDR2 ANQGSEA. CDR3 bases: TGCAGCGTCTACGGCCGACTCTCCTACAATGAGCAGTTCTTC. This encodes CSVYGRLSYNEQFF.

This clonotype was detected only a few times. The V and J genes are TRBV7-8 and TRBJ2-3, with D unclear. The CDR3 contains 15 residues. V dropped 4 bases and J dropped 4 bases, with 15 bases sitting between them. Germline CDR1 SGHVS, CDR2 FQNEAQ. The CDR3 is CASSSLSLSADTQYF. CDR3 coding DNA: TGTGCCAGCAGCTCGCTCTCCCTCTCCGCAGATACGCAGTATTTT.

This clonotype was seen only a few times. The chain joins TRBV7-6 to TRBJ1-3, with D uncertain. This CDR3 spans 16 amino acids. Deletions cut 1 base from V and 2 bases from J, with 12 bases between. Per germline, CDR1 SGHVS and CDR2 FNYEAQ. The CDR3 DNA follows: TGTGCCAGCAGCTTAGATCCGGGTTCTGCTGGAAACACCATATATTTT. Amino acids: CASSLDPGSAGNTIYF.

The sample holds a few counts of this clonotype. The chain is built from TRBV24-1 and TRBJ2-3; D is perhaps TRBD2 (6 bases). This CDR3 has 17 amino acids. The V end lost 5 bases, the J end lost 0 bases, and 17 bases lay between the germline ends. Germline CDR1 and CDR2: KGHDR and SFDVKD. The CDR3 is CATSVEGPTTSTDTQYF. Written as DNA, the CDR3 is TGTGCCACCAGTGTGGAGGGCCCCACGACTAGCACAGATACGCAGTATTTT.

This chain connects TRBV12-3 or TRBV12-4 to TRBJ2-5; unclear D gene. Trimming stripped 3 bases from V and 5 bases from J, with 13 bases between. The CDR3 runs 14 residues. The CDR3 DNA sequence: TGTGCCAGCAGTTTCGTTTCGGGCGGCGAGACCCAGTACTTC. As protein: CASSFVSGGETQYF.

This chain connects TRBV20-1 to TRBJ2-4, with 10 nucleotides matching TRBD1. This CDR3 contains 14 residues. J lost 6 bases, V lost 0 bases, and 2 bases had no gene match. Germline loops: CDR1 DFQATT, CDR2 SNEGSKA (reference sequence). The CDR3 sequence: CSAREGQGRNIQYF. DNA for the CDR3: TGCAGTGCTAGAGAGGGACAGGGGCGAAACATTCAGTACTTC.

The chain carries TRBV7-9 and TRBJ2-3; weak D call: TRBD1 (5 bases). The CDR3 spans 17 residues. The germline gives CDR1 SEHNR, CDR2 FQNEAQ (reference sequence). Trimming stripped 4 bases from V and 0 bases from J, with 17 bases between. DNA of the CDR3: TGTGCCAGCAGCTCCGGTGGGCCAGGGCTAAGCACAGATACGCAGTATTTT. Its protein product is CASSSGGPGLSTDTQYF.

The gene calls are TRBV5-1 and TRBJ2-1, with a tentative D call TRBD2 (6 bases). This CDR3 is built from 16 residues. The germline V gene has CDR1 SGHRS and CDR2 YFSETQ. V lost 0 bases to trimming and J lost 0 bases, with 10 bases between them. The CDR3 loop reads CASSLDGGSSYNEQFF. CDR3 in DNA: TGCGCCAGCAGCTTGGATGGGGGGAGCTCCTACAATGAGCAGTTCTTC. Looking up the rest from reference TRBV5-1 and TRBJ2-1 gives the full variable domain: KAGVTQTPRYLIKTRGQQVTLSCSPISGHRSVSWYQQTPGQGLQFLFEYFSETQRNKGNFPGRFSGRQFSNSRSEMNVSTLELGDSALYLCASSLDGGSSYNEQFFGPGTRLTVL.

CDR3 sequence reads: CASRSLAGGLFSYNEQFF. CDR3 bases: TGTGCCAGCAGATCCCTAGCGGGGGGACTTTTCTCCTACAATGAGCAGTTCTTC. The genes are TRBV28 and TRBJ2-1; 11 positions agree with TRBD2. CDR1 is MDHEN, CDR2 SYDVKM, per germline. The CDR3 length is 18 residues. V gave up 6 bases and J gave up 0 bases; unmatched junction bases: 10.

The chain employs TRBV12-3 or TRBV12-4 and TRBJ2-3, with 12 bases aligning to TRBD2. V was pared by 6 bases and J by 4 bases, with 5 bases of the junction left unmatched. The CDR3 runs to 15 residues. The CDR3 nucleotides are TGTGCCAGCAGCGATGGACTAGCGGGGTCAGATACGCAGTATTTT. Translated: CASSDGLAGSDTQYF.